Below are 8 T cell receptor beta chains sequenced from a single sample in a study of control samples from healthy donors and cancer patients. TCRdb keeps only in-frame clones here, not all; method: immunoSEQ multiplex PCR. The profile shows about 75,000 clones, roughly 94% of them singletons. Input material: blood. These receptors were obtained from a woman in her 40s in good health.

V is TRBV18 and J is TRBJ1-1; D is unresolved. Germline V CDR1 and CDR2: KGHSH, LQKENI. Trimming pared 4 bases from V and 1 base from J, leaving 7 bases between. This CDR3 has 13 amino acids. CDR3 region: CASSLLENTEAFF. The CDR3 nucleotides read TGTGCCAGCTCACTACTTGAGAACACTGAAGCTTTCTTT.

The J gene is TRBJ2-3, the V gene TRBV7-6; D gene uncertain. Germline V gene sequence: CDR1 SGHVS, CDR2 FNYEAQ. V was shortened by 1 base and J by 2 bases, with 10 bases between the two germline ends. The CDR3 runs 15 residues. CDR3 region: CASSLGGRPTDTQYF. In DNA form, the CDR3 reads TGTGCCAGCAGCTTAGGCGGTCGCCCCACAGATACGCAGTATTTT.

The V call is TRBV18, the J call TRBJ2-7; D remains unclear. V was shortened by 6 bases and J by 4 bases, with 13 bases between the two germline ends. Germline-derived CDR1 and CDR2 are KGHSH and LQKENI. The CDR3 extends over 13 amino acids. Here the CDR3 DNA reads TGTGCCAGCTCGCCCGGGCAAGAATACGAGCAGTACTTC. Encoded protein: CASSPGQEYEQYF.

The chain employs TRBV5-4 and TRBJ2-7; D might be TRBD1 (8 bases). Trimming took off 2 bases at V and 11 bases at J, with 17 bases between the two ends. Germline CDR1 SGHNT, CDR2 YYREEE (reference sequence). This CDR3 is 13 amino acids long. CDR3 protein: CASSFQQGGKEYF. The CDR3 DNA sequence: TGTGCCAGCAGCTTCCAACAGGGGGGGAAGGAGTACTTC.

The chain uses TRBV5-6 and TRBJ1-3; D is possibly TRBD1 (6 bases). V was pared by 0 bases and J by 4 bases, with 11 bases between. Germline assignment: CDR1 SGHDT and CDR2 YYEEEE. This CDR3 contains 15 residues. The CDR3 here is CASSLVSGAGNTIYF. The DNA for the CDR3 is TGTGCCAGCAGCTTGGTATCAGGGGCGGGAAACACCATATATTTT.

The chain employs TRBV2 and TRBJ2-2, with 10 bases matching TRBD2. The trim removed 2 bases at V and 1 base at J, leaving 4 bases unmatched. The CDR3 has 17 residues. Germline CDR1 and CDR2: SNHLY and FYNNEI. This CDR3 is CASSELAGAGNTGELFF. DNA of the CDR3: TGTGCCAGCAGTGAACTAGCGGGGGCCGGGAACACCGGGGAGCTGTTTTTT.

The chain links TRBV12-3 or TRBV12-4 to TRBJ1-1; D is unclear. Between the trimmed V and J ends, which lost 6 bases and 4 bases, there was a span of 9 bases. The CDR3 has 12 residues. CDR3 nucleotides: TGTGCCAGCAGATTGGGGTCCACTGAAGCTTTCTTT. Translated, it gives CASRLGSTEAFF.

The V call is TRBV28, the J call TRBJ1-6; 8 positions agree with TRBD1. The CDR3 covers 14 residues. Per germline, CDR1 MDHEN and CDR2 SYDVKM. V lost 6 bases to trimming and J lost 5 bases; unmatched junction nucleotides: 3. CDR3 sequence: CASSPTGDNSPLHF. CDR3 sequence (DNA): TGTGCCAGCAGCCCGACAGGGGATAATTCACCCCTCCACTTT.